The 20 T cell receptor beta chains reported below all come from one sample, sequenced in a study of OX40 agonist ivuxolimab in advanced cancers. Sequencing used immunoSEQ multiplex PCR; TCRdb keeps in-frame clones, though not all of them. The sample shows about 97,000 clones, roughly 90% of them seen only once. Here the sequenced sample was CD4+ or CD8+ T cells sorted from blood, taken in a trial of the OX40 agonist ivuxolimab. The receptors were sampled from an adult with an advanced solid tumor such as melanoma, head and neck, liver or kidney cancer.

This chain connects TRBV30 to TRBJ1-3; D is ambiguous. With 0 bases removed from V and 11 bases from J, the gap between germline ends came to 17 bases. This CDR3 comprises 14 residues. The germline V gene has CDR1 GTSNPN and CDR2 SVGIG (reference sequence). CDR3 loop: CAWSVGWPGSPIYF. In DNA form, the CDR3 reads TGTGCCTGGAGTGTAGGGTGGCCGGGGAGTCCCATATATTTT.

The CDR3 loop is CASSTIRDSPLHF. The CDR3 DNA follows: TGTGCCAGCAGTACGATCAGGGATTCACCCCTCCACTTT. V usage is TRBV6-5 and J usage is TRBJ1-6, with a weak D call TRBD1 (5 bases). The CDR3 contains 13 residues. The germline gives CDR1 MNHEY, CDR2 SVGAGI. V dropped 5 bases and J dropped 8 bases, with 10 bases sitting between them.

This clone occurred once. V is TRBV15 and J is TRBJ2-7; TRBD2 matches 13 bases. The CDR3 has 16 amino acids. Looked up from germline, CDR1 is LNHNV and CDR2 is YYDKDF (reference sequence). V lost 1 base to trimming and J lost 5 bases; unmatched junction nucleotides: 5. The CDR3 nucleotides read TGTGCCACCAGCAGAGGTAGGGGACTAGCGGGAAACGAGCAGTACTTC. Amino acid sequence: CATSRGRGLAGNEQYF.

V is TRBV9 and J is TRBJ2-7; the D is unclear. The CDR3 extends over 14 amino acids. The V end lost 0 bases, the J end lost 5 bases, and 12 bases lay between the germline ends. The germline V gene encodes CDR1 SGDLS and CDR2 YYNGEE. The CDR3 sequence: CASSVESARNEQYF. The CDR3 DNA follows: TGTGCCAGCAGCGTAGAGAGCGCTAGGAACGAGCAGTACTTC.

This chain links TRBV9 with TRBJ2-1; 12 bases map to TRBD2. The J segment lost 3 bases and the V segment lost 0 bases, leaving 7 bases of the junction unmatched. Germline V gene lookup returns CDR1 SGDLS and CDR2 YYNGEE. The CDR3 is 18 amino acids. CDR3 bases: TGTGCCAGCAGCGTAGCTGGAACTAGCGGGGGGCGCTACAATGAGCAGTTCTTC. This encodes CASSVAGTSGGRYNEQFF.

The rearrangement links TRBV27 to TRBJ1-4; D is possibly TRBD1 (6 bases). Trimming removed 4 bases at V and 5 bases at J, with 11 bases between. The CDR3 covers 14 residues. CDR1 and CDR2 from the germline V gene are MNHEY and SMNVEV (reference sequence). CDR3 in amino acids: CASSYLTGNEKLFF. CDR3 coding DNA: TGTGCCAGCAGTTACTTAACAGGGAATGAAAAACTGTTTTTT.

The genes are TRBV6-4 and TRBJ2-7, with 10 bases identical to TRBD1. Germline lookup yields CDR1 MRHNA and CDR2 SNTAGT. This CDR3 contains 13 residues. V lost 5 bases and J lost 10; bases outside the gene matches: 8. DNA of the CDR3: TGTGCCAGCAGTAAAACCGGGACAGGGGAACAGTACTTC. Encoded protein: CASSKTGTGEQYF.

This sequence joins TRBV5-1 and TRBJ2-2; TRBD1 might be the D (6 bases). Per germline, CDR1 SGHRS and CDR2 YFSETQ. The CDR3 length is 16 residues. V was pared by 1 base and J by 1 base, with 11 bases between. DNA for the CDR3: TGCGCCAGCAGCTTGACAGGGAAAAAGAACACCGGGGAGCTGTTTTTT. Protein: CASSLTGKKNTGELFF. The whole variable domain, filled in from reference TRBV5-1 and TRBJ2-2, reads KAGVTQTPRYLIKTRGQQVTLSCSPISGHRSVSWYQQTPGQGLQFLFEYFSETQRNKGNFPGRFSGRQFSNSRSEMNVSTLELGDSALYLCASSLTGKKNTGELFFGEGSRLTVL.

This chain connects TRBV5-5 to TRBJ1-1, with a weak D call TRBD1 (5 bases). CDR1 and CDR2 (germline): SGHKS, YYEKEE (reference sequence). CDR3 size: 13 residues. V was clipped by 4 bases and J by 11 bases, with 18 bases between them. CDR3 DNA: TGTGCCAGCAGCATCAGGGACCTTACGTCGGCTTTCTTT. It specifies CASSIRDLTSAFF. Using reference TRBV5-5 and TRBJ1-1 for the parts outside the CDR3, the full variable domain is DAGVTQSPTHLIKTRGQQVTLRCSPISGHKSVSWYQQVLGQGPQFIFQYYEKEERGRGNFPDRFSARQFPNYSSELNVNALLLGDSALYLCASSIRDLTSAFFGQGTRLTVV.

The J gene is TRBJ1-2, the V gene TRBV9; 7 bases fit TRBD1. CDR1 and CDR2 (germline): SGDLS, YYNGEE. This CDR3 region has 16 residues. With 4 bases clipped from V and 3 bases from J, the junction kept 12 bases outside the gene matches. CDR3 sequence reads: CASSLRGQALDYGYTF. DNA for the CDR3: TGTGCCAGCAGCCTGAGAGGACAGGCCTTGGACTATGGCTACACCTTC. The full variable domain, in which reference TRBV9 and TRBJ1-2 provide the parts outside the CDR3, is DSGVTQTPKHLITATGQRVTLRCSPRSGDLSVYWYQQSLDQGLQFLIQYYNGEERAKGNILERFSAQQFPDLHSELNLSSLELGDSALYFCASSLRGQALDYGYTFGSGTRLTVV.

The chain is built from TRBV5-4 and TRBJ1-1, with a tentative D call TRBD1 (5 bases). V was pared by 3 bases and J by 10 bases, with 13 bases between. The CDR3 length is 12 residues. Per germline, CDR1 SGHNT and CDR2 YYREEE (reference sequence). The CDR3 bases are TGTGCCAGCAGCTGGGGCATGGGTTCAGCTTTCTTT. Encoded protein: CASSWGMGSAFF.

The V and J genes are TRBV30 and TRBJ2-7; 7 nucleotides line up with TRBD1. Germline V gene sequence: CDR1 GTSNPN, CDR2 SVGIG (reference sequence). This CDR3 region has 13 residues. Unmatched junction bases numbered 4, after V lost 2 bases and J lost 3 bases. CDR3 region: CAWSPTGFYEQYF. The CDR3, as DNA: TGTGCCTGGAGTCCGACAGGGTTCTACGAGCAGTACTTC.

The rearrangement joins TRBV5-1 to TRBJ2-3; D is unresolved. The CDR3 runs to 18 residues. Trimming left V 0 bases short and J 0 bases short, with 17 bases between. CDR1 and CDR2 (germline): SGHRS, YFSETQ. The CDR3 DNA reads as TGCGCCAGCAGCTTGGGGGGTAGTCGTAGCTCGAGCACAGATACGCAGTATTTT. Translation gives CASSLGGSRSSSTDTQYF.

This sequence joins TRBV27 and TRBJ1-2, with D tentatively TRBD1 (5 bases). V shed 4 bases and J shed 3 bases, with 9 bases lying between them. Germline lookup yields CDR1 MNHEY and CDR2 SMNVEV (reference sequence). The length of the CDR3 is 13 residues. CDR3: CASSSGGDYGYTF. The CDR3, as DNA: TGTGCCAGCAGTTCCGGGGGGGACTATGGCTACACCTTC.

This clone is a singleton in its sample. This rearrangement joins TRBV5-4 to TRBJ1-2; the D gene is possibly TRBD1 (6 bases). The germline V gene encodes CDR1 SGHNT and CDR2 YYREEE (reference sequence). There are 15 residues in the CDR3. The V end was cut by 3 bases, the J end by 8 bases, with 20 bases between. The CDR3 bases are TGTGCCAGCAGCTGGACAGCCCATTTTAAGGGCGGCTACACCTTC. Encoded protein: CASSWTAHFKGGYTF. Full variable domain (missing parts from reference TRBV5-4 and TRBJ1-2): ETGVTQSPTHLIKTRGQQVTLRCSSQSGHNTVSWYQQALGQGPQFIFQYYREEENGRGNFPPRFSGLQFPNYSSELNVNALELDDSALYLCASSWTAHFKGGYTFGSGTRLTVV.

This clone has a single count. The genes are TRBV18 and TRBJ2-7; TRBD1 aligns across 12 bases. The CDR3 has 19 residues. J was trimmed by 2 bases and V by 3 bases; bases with no gene match: 14. Germline V gene sequence: CDR1 KGHSH, CDR2 LQKENI. The CDR3 region is CASSPSGTGGMGVPYEQYF. Here the CDR3 DNA reads TGTGCCAGCTCACCCAGCGGGACAGGGGGCATGGGAGTGCCCTACGAGCAGTACTTC.

The sample holds a few counts of this clone. V and J are TRBV19 and TRBJ2-2; possibly TRBD1 or TRBD2 for D (6 bases each). Deletions cut 6 bases from V and 5 bases from J, with 13 bases between. The CDR3 sequence is 14 residues long. CDR1 LNHDA and CDR2 SQIVND come from the germline V gene (reference sequence). CDR3 nucleotide sequence: TGTGCCAGTAGAGAGGGGGGCTCGACCGGGGAGCTGTTTTTT. Its translation is CASREGGSTGELFF. Looking up the rest from reference TRBV19 and TRBJ2-2 gives the full variable domain: DGGITQSPKYLFRKEGQNVTLSCEQNLNHDAMYWYRQDPGQGLRLIYYSQIVNDFQKGDIAEGYSVSREKKESFPLTVTSAQKNPTAFYLCASREGGSTGELFFGEGSRLTVL.

V gene TRBV10-2 combines with J gene TRBJ2-3, with D possibly being TRBD2 (6 bases). V lost 8 bases, J lost 1 base, and 10 bases lay in between. Germline assignment: CDR1 WSHSY and CDR2 SAAADI. This CDR3 is 13 amino acids long. CDR3 nucleotides: TGCGCCAGCGGGTCTAGCGGCACAGATACGCAGTATTTT. Its translation: CASGSSGTDTQYF.

This clone counts as medium-sized. This rearrangement joins TRBV2 to TRBJ1-5; no reliable D call. Between the trimmed V and J ends, which lost 7 bases and 2 bases, there was a span of 9 bases. Germline V gene sequence: CDR1 SNHLY, CDR2 FYNNEI. The CDR3 sequence is 13 residues long. The CDR3 DNA is TGTGCCAGCACGAGGGAAGGCAATCAGCCCCAGCATTTT. It codes for CASTREGNQPQHF.

This clone was observed a single time. The chain recombines TRBV6-1 with TRBJ1-6, with D unresolved. The germline V and J ends were trimmed by 2 bases and 6 bases, with 8 bases remaining between them. The germline V gene encodes CDR1 MNHNS and CDR2 SASEGT. This CDR3 is 14 amino acids long. CDR3 bases: TGTGCCAGCAGTGAAAGTCTGATTAATTCACCCCTCCACTTT. Protein product: CASSESLINSPLHF.